The TCR beta chain described here comes from a study of T cells expressing NK-cell markers. The wider study: Sorted CD3+CD56+NKG2C+, CD3+CD56+NKG2C- and CD3+CD56-NKG2C+ T cells provided the TCR beta repertoires. Study-wide findings and caveats: Where several donors were concerned, these clonotypes also led the CD3+CD56-NKG2C+ fraction.

Making the TCR beta cDNA relied on 5'RACE template switching with UMIs. TCRdb reanalyzed the 5' RACE reads and collapses them to one entry per CDR3 protein, without DNA. This sample contains about 390,000 distinct CDR3 sequences. The CDR3 is 17 amino acids. Germline V gene data show CDR1 as KGHDR and CDR2 as SFDVKD. Comments on this clonotype: Its matching antigen is unknown.

This TCR came from a woman aged 50 to 65 in good health. The sequenced material came from blood T cells: a sorted CD56 or NKG2C T cell subset, CD4+ or CD8+ T cells, or bulk PBMC T cells (not recorded which). The genes are TRBV24-1 and TRBJ2-1; TCRdb proposes TRBD2, but this gene call is untestable without DNA. Here the CDR3 reads CATSDSRLGGSYNEQFF.